This entry lists 8 T cell receptor beta chains sequenced from one sample in a study of blood T cells in healthy people across ages. A second PCR, run for about 7 to 11 cycles, used a sample-barcoded 5' primer plus a J-beta primer mix. TCRdb reanalysed the 5' RACE reads using MiXCR and keeps one entry per CDR3 protein. This table holds over 300,000 distinct CDR3 sequences, 45% to 65% found once. The sample consisted of blood. These receptors were collected from a man aged 60 to 69 in good health.

The CDR3 nucleotides are TGTGCCAGCAGTTCTCCGACTAGCGGGAGATCCGAGCAGTACTTC. Its protein product is CASSSPTSGRSEQYF. This chain joins TRBV27 and TRBJ2-7; 12 bases agree with TRBD2. Looked up from germline, CDR1 is MNHEY and CDR2 is SMNVEV (reference sequence). V lost 4 bases, J lost 6 bases, and 7 bases stayed unmatched. The CDR3 contains 15 residues.

This clonotype was seen at least ten times. The chain is built from TRBV20-1 and TRBJ2-5; D might be TRBD2 (6 bases). Germline values: CDR1 DFQATT, CDR2 SNEGSKA (reference sequence). V lost 3 bases to trimming and J lost 3 bases, with 14 bases between them. The CDR3 runs to 14 residues. This CDR3 reads CSARGSLAEETQYF. CDR3 nucleotides: TGCAGTGCTAGGGGATCACTAGCAGAAGAGACCCAGTACTTC.

The chain combines TRBV12-3 or TRBV12-4 with TRBJ2-7; D unresolved. Trimming removed 3 bases from V and 4 bases from J, with 10 bases in between. The CDR3 runs 13 residues. The CDR3 DNA follows: TGTGCCAGCAGTTTGCAGAGGCAGTACGAGCAGTACTTC. Encoded protein: CASSLQRQYEQYF.

V usage is TRBV7-8 and J usage is TRBJ1-1; D gene uncertain. The CDR3 has 15 amino acids. Trimming pared 1 base from V and 0 bases from J, leaving 9 bases between. CDR1 and CDR2 (germline): SGHVS, FQNEAQ. In nucleotides, the CDR3 is TGTGCCAGCAGCTTAGTAGATGGCATGAACACTGAAGCTTTCTTT. This translates into CASSLVDGMNTEAFF.

This clonotype was seen ten or more times. A much larger clone differs by one base, so this may be a read error. The chain combines TRBV27 with TRBJ2-7; D is undetermined. The CDR3 is 13 amino acids. V was shortened by 2 bases and J by 7 bases, with 12 bases between the two germline ends. CDR1 and CDR2 (germline): MNHEY, SMNVEV (reference sequence). Written as DNA, the CDR3 is TGTGCCAGCAGTTTAGGTTTTCATGATGAGCAGTACTTC. It translates to CASSLGFHDEQYF.

V and J are TRBV5-1 and TRBJ2-7; 8 nucleotides match TRBD2. V was clipped by 4 bases and J by 0 bases; unmatched bases: 6. CDR3 length: 15 amino acids. Germline-derived CDR1 and CDR2 are SGHRS and YFSETQ. CDR3 amino acids: CASSPTSVSSYEQYF. The CDR3 DNA follows: TGCGCCAGCAGCCCGACTAGCGTAAGCTCCTACGAGCAGTACTTC.

With respect to this clonotype: One end of the junction is discordant with germline, which a read error may explain. This rearrangement joins TRBV20-1 to TRBJ2-7, with TRBD2 matching 9 bases. The CDR3 has 14 amino acids. Looked up from germline, CDR1 is DFQATT and CDR2 is SNEGSKA (reference sequence). CDR3 region: CRAKFSGSSYEQYF. CDR3 sequence (DNA): TGCCGTGCTAAGTTTAGCGGGAGCTCCTACGAGCAGTACTTC.

V usage is TRBV20-1 and J usage is TRBJ1-1, with TRBD1 matching over 8 bases. This CDR3 comprises 14 residues. Germline lookup yields CDR1 DFQATT and CDR2 SNEGSKA (reference sequence). The trim removed 3 bases at V and 3 bases at J, leaving 6 bases unmatched. The CDR3 here is CSASGDRGDTEAFF. DNA for the CDR3: TGCAGTGCTAGCGGCGACAGGGGAGACACTGAAGCTTTCTTT.